This T cell receptor (beta chain) originates from a study of identical twins. Only healthy Caucasians were enrolled as donors. Each CDR3 protein gets one entry after TCRdb re-called the 5' RACE reads with MiXCR. The sample has 400,000 to 500,000 distinct CDR3 sequences; 14% are singletons. This CDR3 has 16 residues. The ends lost 5 bases at V and 3 bases at J; junction bases unmatched: 10. Germline V gene lookup returns CDR1 SEHNR and CDR2 FQNEAQ (reference sequence). Worth noting for this clonotype: Its antigen is unknown.

Study-wide results and caveats: Researchers caution that invariant MAIT and iNKT cells could partly confound zero-insertion analyses. Shared out-of-frame alpha sequences (those common to twins) showed excess low generation probability. Findings depended on cross-sectional statistics rather than tracking the same donors.

These data were also filed under a second study, of yellow fever vaccine responses in identical twins.

Specimen: CD4+ T cells sorted from blood. This receptor was identified in a young woman in good health. This chain joins TRBV7-9 and TRBJ2-1, with 7 bases matching TRBD1. CDR3 sequence reads: CASSPGQQDFYNEQFF. The CDR3 nucleotides read TGTGCCAGCAGCCCGGGACAGCAGGACTTCTACAATGAGCAGTTCTTC.